The 26 T cell receptor beta chains reported below all come from one sample, sequenced in a study of post-analysis software for immune sequencing data. Study conclusions and caveats: Patients showed TRBV5-6, TRBV5-1 and TRBV20-1 among five TRBV segments more frequent than in controls.

The antigens of these receptors remain unknown. Unique molecular identifiers featured in each of the TCR beta cDNA libraries. Via MiXCR, TCRdb re-called the PCR reads, giving one row per CDR3 protein. The top ten clones hold around 11% of a sample with some 700,000 distinct CDR3 sequences, around 60% of them seen once. The sample comprised blood. The receptors come from a girl aged 2-15 years with multiple sclerosis.

The chain is built from TRBV7-9 and TRBJ2-5; weak D call: TRBD2 (6 bases). Germline V gene lookup returns CDR1 SEHNR and CDR2 FQNEAQ (reference sequence). The V end lost 4 bases, the J end lost 2 bases, and 11 bases lay between the germline ends. This CDR3 has 14 residues. The CDR3 DNA sequence: TGTGCCAGCAGCTCTAGCCGGGGGCAAGAGACCCAGTACTTC. This encodes CASSSSRGQETQYF.

The V and J genes are TRBV29-1 and TRBJ2-2; D tentatively reads TRBD1 or TRBD2 (5 bases each). The CDR3 consists of 14 residues. V lost 7 bases and J lost 0, with 12 bases in between. CDR1 SQVTM and CDR2 ANQGSEA come from the germline V gene. This CDR3 is CSATGTANTGELFF. As DNA, the CDR3 is TGCAGCGCTACCGGGACGGCGAACACCGGGGAGCTGTTTTTT.

The chain uses TRBV7-9 and TRBJ2-5; D remains unclear. Trimming removed 10 bases from V and 5 bases from J, with 20 bases in between. Germline CDR1 SEHNR, CDR2 FQNEAQ (reference sequence). This CDR3 is built from 14 residues. The CDR3 DNA follows: TGTGCCATCACCGTAAACGTTGCGGAGGAGACCCAGTACTTC. Its protein is CAITVNVAEETQYF.

The chain combines TRBV20-1 with TRBJ2-7; maybe TRBD1 (5 bases). Per the germline V gene, CDR1 is DFQATT and CDR2 is SNEGSKA (reference sequence). Trimming left V 5 bases short and J 6 bases short, with 14 bases between. The CDR3 is 12 residues long. DNA for the CDR3: TGCAGTGCTTCCCAGCGCAGGGCCGAGCAGTACTTC. Protein sequence: CSASQRRAEQYF.

The rearrangement joins TRBV5-1 to TRBJ2-1; D unclear. Germline V gene sequence: CDR1 SGHRS, CDR2 YFSETQ. This CDR3 spans 14 amino acids. With 0 bases removed from V and 5 bases from J, the gap between germline ends came to 9 bases. The CDR3 reads CASSLAGSHNEQFF. CDR3 nucleotides: TGCGCCAGCAGCTTGGCTGGGTCCCACAATGAGCAGTTCTTC. The full variable domain, with the rest looked up from reference TRBV5-1 and TRBJ2-1, is KAGVTQTPRYLIKTRGQQVTLSCSPISGHRSVSWYQQTPGQGLQFLFEYFSETQRNKGNFPGRFSGRQFSNSRSEMNVSTLELGDSALYLCASSLAGSHNEQFFGPGTRLTVL.

The chain couples TRBV4-1 to TRBJ2-2; 7 bases fit TRBD1. This CDR3 contains 16 residues. V trimming: 0 bases; J trimming: 5 bases; junction bases outside the gene matches: 6. The germline V gene has CDR1 MGHRA and CDR2 YSYEKL. CDR3: CASSQERGRGTGELFF. Here the CDR3 DNA reads TGCGCCAGCAGCCAAGAAAGGGGGCGTGGGACCGGGGAGCTGTTTTTT.

The chain combines TRBV7-6 with TRBJ2-7; D is tentatively TRBD1 or TRBD2 (5 bases each). Germline V CDR1 and CDR2: SGHVS, FNYEAQ. With 3 bases removed from V and 3 bases from J, the gap between germline ends came to 12 bases. This CDR3 region has 14 residues. For the CDR3, the DNA is TGTGCCAGCAGCTTCCGGGACCAAATCTACGAGCAGTACTTC. It encodes CASSFRDQIYEQYF.

The chain recombines TRBV27 with TRBJ1-5; 9 nucleotides line up with TRBD1. J gave up 3 bases and V 1 base, and 7 bases lay outside the gene matches. Germline V CDR1 and CDR2: MNHEY, SMNVEV (reference sequence). The CDR3 length is 17 residues. The CDR3 spells CASSLWKGQGLNQPQHF. In DNA, the CDR3 is TGTGCCAGCAGTTTATGGAAGGGACAGGGCCTCAATCAGCCCCAGCATTTT.

The V and J genes are TRBV7-9 and TRBJ2-1, with 8 bases lining up with TRBD2. The CDR3 is 16 residues long. Germline V gives CDR1 SEHNR, CDR2 FQNEAQ (reference sequence). The junction had 8 bases not matched to a gene; V was cut back by 5 bases and J by 2 bases. CDR3: CASSPTAGETYNEQFF. The CDR3 DNA sequence: TGTGCCAGCAGCCCAACAGCGGGAGAAACCTACAATGAGCAGTTCTTC.

The chain links TRBV7-8 to TRBJ2-1; the D gene is possibly TRBD2 (6 bases). CDR1 and CDR2 (germline): SGHVS, FQNEAQ. The CDR3 is 17 amino acids. Trimming left V 6 bases short and J 8 bases short, with 26 bases between. CDR3 region: CASRGYGNSGGIYEQFF. The DNA for the CDR3 is TGTGCCAGCAGGGGTTACGGGAATAGCGGCGGTATCTATGAGCAGTTCTTC.

This clonotype appeared a single time. The genes are TRBV3-1 and TRBJ2-7; 7 bases are shared with TRBD2. V gave up 4 bases and J gave up 10 bases; unmatched junction bases: 19. This CDR3 is 16 amino acids long. Germline values: CDR1 LGHDT, CDR2 YNNKEL (reference sequence). This CDR3 is CASSPPQSGGRETQYF. DNA for the CDR3: TGTGCCAGCAGCCCCCCCCAGTCGGGGGGTAGGGAGACTCAGTACTTC.

With regard to this clonotype: The germline gene is not matched at one end of the junction; a read error may be the cause. The rearrangement links TRBV12-3 or TRBV12-4 to TRBJ1-1; TRBD1 is a possible D gene (6 bases). CDR3 size: 13 residues. CDR3 region: CASTLQGNTEAFF. DNA for the CDR3: TGTGCCAGCACTTTACAGGGGAACACTGAAGCTTTCTTT.

This clonotype was counted once. The chain uses TRBV11-2 and TRBJ2-1, with D tentatively TRBD2 (6 bases). The CDR3 sequence is 14 residues long. Trimming took off 4 bases at V and 8 bases at J, with 15 bases between the two ends. CDR1 is SGHAT, CDR2 FQNNGV, per germline. The CDR3 sequence is CASSSRGWGDEQFF. The CDR3 bases are TGTGCCAGCAGCTCCCGGGGCTGGGGGGATGAGCAGTTCTTC.

The V call is TRBV10-3, the J call TRBJ1-1, with unresolved D. CDR1 is ENHRY, CDR2 SYGVKD, per germline. The length of the CDR3 is 13 residues. V shed 0 bases and J shed 4 bases, with 6 bases lying between them. CDR3 DNA: TGTGCCATCAGTGAGTCGACCCCCACTGAAGCTTTCTTT. This translates into CAISESTPTEAFF.

The chain employs TRBV10-3 and TRBJ2-5; tentatively, D is TRBD2 (6 bases). The DNA end favors TRBJ2-7, so the J call may be wrong. The CDR3 covers 14 residues. CDR1 is ENHRY, CDR2 SYGVKD, per germline. CDR3 sequence: CAISAVARRDEQYF. As DNA, the CDR3 is TGTGCCATCAGTGCGGTAGCCAGGAGGGACGAGCAGTACTTC.

The rearrangement links TRBV5-1 to TRBJ2-7; the match to TRBD2 covers 10 bases. The V gene's germline CDR1 is SGHRS and CDR2 YFSETQ. J gave up 0 bases and V 3 bases, and 9 bases lay outside the gene matches. The length of the CDR3 is 17 residues. Written as DNA, the CDR3 is TGCGCCAGCAGCTCCGGGCTAGCGGGAGTCCCCTCCTACGAGCAGTACTTC. It translates to CASSSGLAGVPSYEQYF.

The rearrangement uses TRBV6-5 and TRBJ2-3, with TRBD2 as a possible D gene (5 bases). Trimming shortened V by 9 bases and J by 2 bases, and 21 bases separated the two germline ends. The CDR3 has 16 amino acids. CDR1 MNHEY and CDR2 SVGAGI come from the germline V gene. CDR3: CASQAGALAPTDTQYF. The CDR3 DNA follows: TGTGCCAGTCAGGCGGGCGCGTTAGCCCCCACAGATACGCAGTATTTT.

Details on this clonotype: At one end the junction does not follow the germline gene, possibly because of a read error. The chain uses TRBV5-1 and TRBJ2-5; D is uncertain. The length of the CDR3 is 14 residues. CDR1 SGHRS and CDR2 YFSETQ come from the germline V gene. As DNA, the CDR3 is TGCGCCAGCAGCTTGGGAGGAAACCAAGAGACCCGGTACTTC. It is translated as CASSLGGNQETRYF.

J is TRBJ1-1 and V is TRBV7-2; tentative D call: TRBD1 (6 bases). V lost 1 base and J lost 8, with 14 bases in between. The germline CDR1 and CDR2 sequences are SGHTA and FQGNSA. CDR3 length: 14 amino acids. The DNA for the CDR3 is TGTGCCAGCAGCTTAGAAGGTGGCAGGGGAGAAGCTTTCTTT. As protein: CASSLEGGRGEAFF.

The V call is TRBV20-1, the J call TRBJ2-4; TRBD1 or TRBD2 may be the D gene (6 bases each). CDR1 is DFQATT, CDR2 SNEGSKA, per germline (reference sequence). V gave up 2 bases and J gave up 0 bases, with 14 bases separating them. The CDR3 spans 16 residues. Here the CDR3 DNA reads TGCAGTGCTAGACCCCGAGGGGGGTTAGCCAAAAACATTCAGTACTTC. As protein: CSARPRGGLAKNIQYF.

The chain recombines TRBV24-1 with TRBJ2-3; a possible D gene is TRBD1 (6 bases). V was clipped by 5 bases and J by 2 bases, with 10 bases between them. The CDR3 length is 14 residues. Per the germline V gene, CDR1 is KGHDR and CDR2 is SFDVKD. CDR3 sequence (DNA): TGTGCCACCAGTGCGGGACAACCCACAGATACGCAGTATTTT. Protein: CATSAGQPTDTQYF.

The gene calls are TRBV5-1 and TRBJ2-7; no reliable D call. This CDR3 region has 14 residues. Germline CDR1 reads SGHRS; CDR2 reads YFSETQ. The V gene lost 3 bases and the J gene lost 3 bases, with 13 bases spanning the gap. The CDR3 sequence is CASSWKKSHYEQYF. Written as DNA, the CDR3 is TGCGCCAGCAGCTGGAAAAAGAGCCACTACGAGCAGTACTTC.

The CDR3 nucleotides read TGCAGCGTTGAGACGGGACGGGGAAGGCGAACTAATGAAAAACTGTTTTTT. Its protein is CSVETGRGRRTNEKLFF. The rearrangement links TRBV29-1 to TRBJ1-4, with D possibly TRBD1 on 5 matching bases. This CDR3 region has 17 residues. Trimming took off 3 bases at V and 1 base at J, with 18 bases between the two ends. Per the germline V gene, CDR1 is SQVTM and CDR2 is ANQGSEA.

This clonotype is a singleton in its sample. This sequence joins TRBV4-2 and TRBJ2-5; no firm D call. Trimming took 4 bases from V and 1 from J, leaving 13 bases between them. This CDR3 region has 15 residues. CDR1 is LGHNA, CDR2 YNFKEQ, per germline. The CDR3 bases are TGTGCCAGCAGCCTCACTCAGGAGTCCCAAGAGACCCAGTACTTC. It codes for CASSLTQESQETQYF.

In this sample, this clonotype turned up many times. The chain employs TRBV28 and TRBJ2-1; D gene unclear. Trimming took 8 bases from V and 4 from J, leaving 18 bases between them. Germline values: CDR1 MDHEN, CDR2 SYDVKM. The length of the CDR3 is 15 residues. DNA for the CDR3: TGTGCCAGCGCCCCGTTAGAACTGGGTTACAATGAGCAGTTCTTC. Translation gives CASAPLELGYNEQFF.

The chain has TRBV20-1 and TRBJ1-4, with D perhaps TRBD1 (6 bases). The V gene's germline CDR1 is DFQATT and CDR2 SNEGSKA (reference sequence). Between the trimmed V and J ends, which lost 1 base and 3 bases, there was a span of 9 bases. This CDR3 is 14 amino acids long. The CDR3 DNA sequence: TGCAGTGCTAGAGCTCAGGGGTCTAATGAAAAACTGTTTTTT. As protein: CSARAQGSNEKLFF.